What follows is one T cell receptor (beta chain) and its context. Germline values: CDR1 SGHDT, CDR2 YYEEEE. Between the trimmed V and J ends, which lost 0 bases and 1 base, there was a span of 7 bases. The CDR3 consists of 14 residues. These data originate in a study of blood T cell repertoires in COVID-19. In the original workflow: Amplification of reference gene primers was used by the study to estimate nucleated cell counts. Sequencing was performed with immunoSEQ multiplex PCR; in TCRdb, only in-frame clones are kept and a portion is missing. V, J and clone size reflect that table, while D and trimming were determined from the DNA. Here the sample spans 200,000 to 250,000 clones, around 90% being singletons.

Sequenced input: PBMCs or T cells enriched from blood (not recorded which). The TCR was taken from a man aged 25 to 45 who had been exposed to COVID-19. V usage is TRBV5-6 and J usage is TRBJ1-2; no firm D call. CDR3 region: CASSLAGGNYGYTF. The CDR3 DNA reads TGTGCCAGCAGCTTGGCCGGCGGTAACTATGGCTACACCTTC.